This TCR beta chain was recovered during a study of blood T cell repertoires in COVID-19. About the study: Material from acute and convalescent COVID-19 was sourced from the United States, Italy and Spain. Nucleic acid was either cDNA or gDNA, and it came from T cells, B-cell-depleted T cells, or PBMCs.

The CDR3 extends over 15 amino acids. V was cut by 5 bases and J by 7 bases, with 19 bases left in between. Per the germline V gene, CDR1 is SGHNT and CDR2 is YYREEE (reference sequence). Per the study methods: Counts of nucleated cells, estimated from reference gene primer amplification, were obtained. Sequenced by immunoSEQ multiplex PCR; TCRdb stores in-frame clones only, minus some. V, J and clone size are those of that table, while D and trimming were read from the DNA. The sample shows tens of thousands of clones, roughly 76% of them seen only once. The chain couples TRBV5-4 to TRBJ2-1, with a weak D call TRBD1 (5 bases). Source material: peripheral blood. The TCR was taken from a man aged 45-60 years with active or convalescent COVID-19. This CDR3 is CASSAGLKEGNEQFF. CDR3 in DNA: TGTGCCAGCAGTGCAGGGCTAAAGGAAGGGAATGAGCAGTTCTTC.